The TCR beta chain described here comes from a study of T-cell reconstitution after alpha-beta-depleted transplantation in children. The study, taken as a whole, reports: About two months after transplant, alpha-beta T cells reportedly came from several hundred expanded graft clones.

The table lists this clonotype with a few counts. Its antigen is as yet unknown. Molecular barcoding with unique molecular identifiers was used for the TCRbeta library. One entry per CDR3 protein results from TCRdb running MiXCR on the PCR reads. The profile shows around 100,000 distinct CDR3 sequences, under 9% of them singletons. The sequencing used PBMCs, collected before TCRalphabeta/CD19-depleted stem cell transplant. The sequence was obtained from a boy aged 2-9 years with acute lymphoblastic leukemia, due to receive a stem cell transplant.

CDR3 sequence reads: CASTSSRSSYEQYF. The CDR3 DNA follows: TGTGCCAGCACCTCGAGTCGGAGCTCCTACGAGCAGTACTTC. This sequence joins TRBV27 and TRBJ2-7; no definite D call. Germline CDR1 MNHEY, CDR2 SMNVEV (reference sequence). The CDR3 has 14 amino acids. V was cut by 7 bases and J by 0 bases, with 13 bases left in between.